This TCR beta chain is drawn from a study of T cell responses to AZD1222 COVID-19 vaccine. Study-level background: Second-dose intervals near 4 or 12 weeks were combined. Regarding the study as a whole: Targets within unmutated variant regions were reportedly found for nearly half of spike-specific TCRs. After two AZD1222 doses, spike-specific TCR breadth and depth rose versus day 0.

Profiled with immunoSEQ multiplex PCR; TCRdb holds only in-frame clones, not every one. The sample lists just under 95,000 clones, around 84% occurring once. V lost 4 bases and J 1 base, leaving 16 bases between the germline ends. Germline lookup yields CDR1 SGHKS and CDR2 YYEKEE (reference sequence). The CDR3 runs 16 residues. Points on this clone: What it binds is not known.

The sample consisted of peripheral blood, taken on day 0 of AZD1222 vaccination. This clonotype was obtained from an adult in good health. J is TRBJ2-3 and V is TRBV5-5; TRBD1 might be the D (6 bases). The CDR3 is CASSPRQVGGTDTQYF. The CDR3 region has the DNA TGTGCCAGCAGCCCCAGACAGGTTGGGGGCACAGATACGCAGTATTTT.